This T cell receptor (beta chain) was identified in a study of shared clonotypes between healthy human individuals. Study findings and constraints: Memory subsets had estimated richness that was generally smaller than that of naive subsets.

Original analysis: With immunoSEQ giving junction-only sequences and no quality scores, filtering differed. Generated by immunoSEQ multiplex PCR, the TCRdb table keeps only in-frame clones and is missing some. V, J and clone size are taken as reported in that table, and D and trimming were inferred from the DNA itself. The data show over 750,000 clones, just over 95% seen once. As defined, naive CD8 cells were CD45RO-negative and positively selected for CCR7, with terminally differentiated effector memory CD45RA+ cells excluded. This clone has a single count. Its target is not known. V was shortened by 0 bases and J by 4 bases, with 10 bases between the two germline ends. The CDR3 is 14 residues long. Germline-derived CDR1 and CDR2 are SGHRS and YFSETQ.

Source material: naive CD8+ T cells sorted from blood. The V and J genes are TRBV5-1 and TRBJ2-5; D unresolved. The TCR originated in a man under 40 in good health. The CDR3 nucleotides are TGCGCCAGCAGCTTGGTTACCACGGGAGAGACCCAGTACTTC. This encodes CASSLVTTGETQYF.